The 2 T cell receptor beta chains below were found in one sample sequenced in a study of T cell responses to AZD1222 COVID-19 vaccine. The data were produced by immunoSEQ multiplex PCR, yet TCRdb's version contains in-frame clones alone and is incomplete. This sample has fewer than 150,000 clones; approximately 93% occur once, and the top ten carry about 3%. This specimen was peripheral blood, taken on day 0 of AZD1222 vaccination. These receptors all stem from an adult in good health.

The gene calls are TRBV6-5 and TRBJ2-7; a possible D gene is TRBD2 (6 bases). The ends were cut back, 2 bases at V and 7 bases at J, with 15 bases in the middle. The length of the CDR3 is 14 residues. CDR1 MNHEY and CDR2 SVGAGI come from the germline V gene. The CDR3 bases are TGTGCCAGCAGTTACCAGGAGGGATATAGGGAGCAGTACTTC. Encoded protein: CASSYQEGYREQYF.

This chain links TRBV4-3 with TRBJ1-6; no definite D call. Germline V CDR1 and CDR2: LGHNA, YSLEER. The germline V and J ends were trimmed by 4 bases and 5 bases, with 9 bases remaining between them. The CDR3 consists of 14 residues. CDR3 sequence reads: CASSPGRDNSPLHF. The CDR3 DNA reads TGCGCCAGCAGCCCTGGCAGAGATAATTCACCCCTCCACTTT.